This TCR beta chain appears in the sequencing data of a study of shared clonotypes between healthy human individuals (TCRdb year 2020). For context, the study as a whole: The cohort included three men and a couple of women between 18 and 49 years of age. Per donor, three plates each were used for CD4 naive and CD4 memory, two for CD8 naive, and one for CD8 memory. Each donor's leukapheresis produced roughly between about 0.9 and 9.5 billion PBMCs. To increase sequencing depth and limit assay-specific biases, TCR repertoire library preparation and sequencing were carried out by different laboratories using diverse techniques. The study deeply sequenced blood TCR repertoires of five healthy adults to estimate repertoire size and the extent of clonotype sharing between individuals.

Using the deep immunoSEQ assay, multiplex PCR amplified TCR CDR3 regions from genomic DNA. Extracted genomic DNA from each cell subset was distributed evenly across all wells of several immunoSEQ 96-well plates, and each plate was treated as a replicate. For sorted subsets, each replicate PCR was loaded with 200 to 250 ng genomic DNA, equivalent to about 30,000 T cell genomes. The purified libraries were quantified using a Qubit 3.0 fluorometer, sized with a Bioanalyzer 2100, and then quantified again using the KAPA Library Quantification kit. Every immunoSEQ 96-well plate was sequenced on a dedicated single-read 150-cycle Illumina NextSeq 550 flow cell. The original pipeline was this. The immunoSEQ output contained only junctional sequences without quality scores, so filtering could not match that applied to full-length reads. To assign V/J genes and CDR3, sequences were annotated using PyIR, a Python wrapper for IgBLAST v1.9, with IMGT germline references. Reads with weak V/J assignments (E-value above 1e-6), missing CDR3, stop codons, out-of-frame junctions, or ambiguous translated residues were removed. V3J clonotypes were defined by identical inferred V gene, J gene, and CDR3 amino acid sequence. Percentage overlap between repertoires was computed as shared unique clonotypes divided by the size of the smaller repertoire. Three approaches were used to assess repertoire richness: RTK rarefaction, the Chao1 estimator, and Recon v2.1 estimates of unobserved clonotypes. Generation probabilities were computed with OLGA for all TCRbeta clonotypes obtained by the gDNA method from a few donors. TCRdb carries this immuneACCESS record with in-frame sequences only. Its versions omit some clonotypes, under half of them owing to an unresolved V gene in the studies checked, with the rest unexplained. For V, J and clone size, that table is used; D and trimming come from the DNA. The sample includes a few hundred thousand clones, with approximately 65% observed a single time. Roughly 11% of the sample lies in the top ten.

Findings and caveats that apply to the study as a whole: The genetic and exposure-history diversity represented was limited by the small number of donors. Based on pairwise subsampling, the degree of clonotype sharing among donors was expected to be affected by sequencing depth. Roughly 5% of naive CD4, 3.5% of naive CD8, approximately 2% of memory CD4, and less than 0.45% of memory CD8 clonotypes were shared across several donors. Sampling was restricted to blood, and TCR repertoires in tissue are likely to differ from TCR repertoires in blood. Incomplete sequencing was indicated by rarefaction of sorted-subset datasets, despite the large sequencing depth. Naive subsets generally had larger estimated clonotype richness than memory subsets did. Compared with non-shared clonotypes, the clonotypes found in all four sorted-subset donors had higher generation probabilities.

Per the germline V gene, KGHSH is the CDR1 and LQKENI is the CDR2. Measured from the cysteine to the phenylalanine, the CDR3 is 14 residues long. Only the CDR3 region is kept as DNA, spanning 42 bases read in frame from base 1. Relative to germline, V is 2 bases shorter and J is 3 bases shorter, with 8 bases between their ends. Healthy HIV-negative adults with no recently reported acute infections or vaccinations were included as donors. All donors were Caucasian adults living in Nashville, Tennessee, USA. CD4+ T cells were enriched by magnetic negative selection, after which naive cells were positively selected on CD45RA and the negative fraction was taken as the memory subset. After blood collection by leukapheresis, PBMCs were isolated using Ficoll-Histopaque density gradient centrifugation and then cryopreserved in the vapor phase of liquid nitrogen. Analytical flow cytometry was used to check the purity and quantity of each magnetically sorted T cell population. From each sorted fraction, genomic DNA was isolated and quantified by UV absorbance on a Nanodrop 2000c.

This clone was seen a handful of times. The target of this receptor is not known. Base qualities were left out, and no much larger clone turns up one base away. The clonotype originates from a man aged 30 to 45 in good health. Sequencing was done on a sample of memory CD4+ T cells sorted from blood. This sample's cell subset or site label indicates: CD45RA-negative fraction. The chain employs TRBV18 and TRBJ1-5; tentative D gene TRBD1, with 5 bases matching. At the DNA level, the sequence is TGTGCCAGCTCACCAGTAGGGGACAATCAGCCCCAGCATTTT. Its translation is CASSPVGDNQPQHF.